This entry lists 5 T cell receptor beta chains sequenced from one sample in a study of cytomegalovirus exposure and HLA in healthy donors. Method: immunoSEQ multiplex PCR; TCRdb's copy keeps in-frame clones and lacks some. The sample comprises about 150,000 clones, 87% of which are singletons, and 4.5% rests with the top ten. The sequenced material came from PBMCs. These receptor sequences come from a man aged 18 to 30 in good health and CMV-seropositive.

The V call is TRBV5-6, the J call TRBJ1-3; D remains unclear. Trimming took 0 bases from V and 8 from J, leaving 12 bases between them. The CDR3 is 14 residues long. Per germline, CDR1 SGHDT and CDR2 YYEEEE. The CDR3 loop reads CASSLGVLRDTIYF. As DNA, the CDR3 is TGTGCCAGCAGCTTGGGTGTTCTGCGAGACACCATATATTTT.

The V gene is TRBV5-1, the J gene TRBJ2-7; 9 bases are a match to TRBD1. From germline, CDR1 is SGHRS and CDR2 YFSETQ. V was pared by 4 bases and J by 2 bases, with 4 bases of the junction left unmatched. The CDR3 runs 14 residues. CDR3 bases: TGCGCCAGCAGCCCGACAGGGGGAACCTACGAGCAGTACTTC. Its translation is CASSPTGGTYEQYF.

The chain employs TRBV6-1 and TRBJ2-1; D is ambiguous. Per germline, CDR1 MNHNS and CDR2 SASEGT. Trimming took off 7 bases at V and 3 bases at J, with 13 bases between the two ends. CDR3 size: 14 residues. The CDR3 reads CASMTLEFYNEQFF. CDR3 nucleotide sequence: TGTGCCAGCATGACCTTGGAGTTCTACAATGAGCAGTTCTTC.

The chain joins TRBV5-6 to TRBJ1-3; D uncertain. Trimming stripped 2 bases from V and 0 bases from J, with 9 bases between. Looked up from germline, CDR1 is SGHDT and CDR2 is YYEEEE. This CDR3 contains 15 residues. DNA for the CDR3: TGTGCCAGCAGCTTCCTATTGAGCTCTGGAAACACCATATATTTT. Residues: CASSFLLSSGNTIYF.

The rearrangement joins TRBV11-2 to TRBJ2-2; TRBD1 is a possible D gene (5 bases). This CDR3 region has 14 residues. V lost 3 bases to trimming and J lost 3 bases, with 8 bases between them. CDR1 SGHAT and CDR2 FQNNGV come from the germline V gene. CDR3 sequence reads: CASSFRQYTGELFF. CDR3 sequence (DNA): TGTGCCAGCAGCTTCAGACAGTACACCGGGGAGCTGTTTTTT.